The clone carrying this TCR beta chain was counted between two and nine times. The target antigen is unknown. The sample originates from a study of T cell repertoires in cytomegalovirus infection. TCRdb recomputed calls from the reads with MiXCR, one row per CDR3 protein. The table has fewer than 900,000 distinct CDR3 sequences, 25% to 30% seen once. Germline values: CDR1 SGHNT, CDR2 YENEEA. The CDR3 extends over 14 amino acids. Trimming left V 5 bases short and J 2 bases short, with 12 bases between. Regarding the study as a whole: Clonotypes of TCR beta that were HLA-C-restricted and CMV-specific dominated the ex vivo response. Totalled public TCR beta family frequency picked out people who carried CMV plus the relevant HLA.

The sequenced sample was cultured CD8+ T cells from PBMCs, obtained from culture after CMV antigen stimulation. This sequence originates from a human donor in good health (CMV status not recorded). Some clones in this sample may be carry-over from other donors' samples. This sequence joins TRBV11-3 and TRBJ1-1, with D maybe TRBD1 (6 bases). The CDR3, as DNA: TGTGCCAGCAGCCCTAGGGGGGCCAACACTGAAGCTTTCTTT. Amino acids: CASSPRGANTEAFF.